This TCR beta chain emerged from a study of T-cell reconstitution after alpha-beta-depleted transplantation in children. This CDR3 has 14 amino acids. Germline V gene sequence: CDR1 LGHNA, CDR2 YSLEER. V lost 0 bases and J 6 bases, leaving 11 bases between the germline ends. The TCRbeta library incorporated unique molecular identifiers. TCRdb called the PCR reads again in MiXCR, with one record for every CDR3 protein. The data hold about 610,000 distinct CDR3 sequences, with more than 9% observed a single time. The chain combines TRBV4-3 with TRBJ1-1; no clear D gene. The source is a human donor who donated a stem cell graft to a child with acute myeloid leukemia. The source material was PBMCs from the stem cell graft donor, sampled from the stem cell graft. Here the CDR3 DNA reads TGCGCCAGCAGCCAAGATCGGGTCAGACCTGAAGCTTTCTTT. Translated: CASSQDRVRPEAFF.